Each of the 30 T cell receptor beta chains below was sequenced from the same sample in a study of blood T cell repertoires in COVID-19. TCRdb's table, derived via immunoSEQ multiplex PCR, lists solely in-frame clones and lacks some. The repertoire holds 300,000 or so clones, with approximately 90% as singletons. Sequencing was carried out using PBMCs or T cells enriched from blood (not recorded which). The receptor set was obtained from a young woman who had recovered from COVID-19.

The gene calls are TRBV4-3 and TRBJ1-1; no firm D call. Trimming left V 1 base short and J 4 bases short, with 13 bases between. CDR1 is LGHNA, CDR2 YSLEER, per germline. The CDR3 has 15 amino acids. The CDR3 DNA reads TGCGCCAGCAGCCAAGCGCGGGGAGTCGGCACTGAAGCTTTCTTT. Protein sequence: CASSQARGVGTEAFF.

The chain recombines TRBV19 with TRBJ2-7; 7 bases fit TRBD1. The CDR3 sequence is 15 residues long. The V and J ends lost 4 bases and 1 base, in that order; junction bases with no gene match: 7. The V gene's germline CDR1 is LNHDA and CDR2 SQIVND (reference sequence). The CDR3 coding sequence is TGTGCCAGTAGTAGAACCGGGACAGAGTCCTACGAGCAGTACTTC. It specifies CASSRTGTESYEQYF.

This chain connects TRBV18 to TRBJ1-3; 8 bases line up with TRBD1. V lost 7 bases to trimming and J lost 4 bases; unmatched junction nucleotides: 3. CDR1 is KGHSH and CDR2 is LQKENI in the germline V gene. The CDR3 sequence is 13 residues long. CDR3 in amino acids: CASWTGSGNTIYF. In nucleotides, the CDR3 is TGTGCCAGCTGGACAGGGTCCGGAAACACCATATATTTT.

The chain recombines TRBV28 with TRBJ1-4; tentatively, D is TRBD1 (5 bases). The CDR3 has 19 amino acids. Germline CDR1 MDHEN, CDR2 SYDVKM. V was trimmed by 3 bases and J by 3 bases, leaving 23 bases between them. The CDR3, as DNA: TGTGCCAGCAGTTTCCACTCTGGAGCGCCCGGGGGGGCTAATGAAAAACTGTTTTTT. It is translated as CASSFHSGAPGGANEKLFF.

This clone has a handful of counts. The chain uses TRBV30 and TRBJ1-3; D gene uncertain. V lost 1 base to trimming and J lost 0 bases, with 4 bases between them. This CDR3 is 13 amino acids long. The germline CDR1 and CDR2 sequences are GTSNPN and SVGIG (reference sequence). CDR3 protein: CAWSERSGNTIYF. DNA for the CDR3: TGTGCCTGGAGTGAGCGCTCTGGAAACACCATATATTTT.

CDR3 nucleotide sequence: TGCGCCAGCAGCTTGGCCCTACAACAGGGCGGACGTATCGCCCGTCTCCAAGAGACCCAGTACTTC. Its translation is CASSLALQQGGRIARLQETQYF. The chain combines TRBV5-1 with TRBJ2-5; D is possibly TRBD1 (6 bases). Trimming left V 0 bases short and J 1 base short, with 31 bases between. The CDR3 spans 22 residues. In germline, CDR1 is SGHRS, CDR2 YFSETQ.

The chain joins TRBV5-1 to TRBJ2-1, with D perhaps TRBD1 (6 bases). Trimming pared 4 bases from V and 0 bases from J, leaving 14 bases between. From germline, CDR1 is SGHRS and CDR2 YFSETQ. CDR3 size: 16 residues. The CDR3 nucleotides read TGCGCCAGCAGCCGGTGGGACACCAGCTCCTACAATGAGCAGTTCTTC. Translated, it gives CASSRWDTSSYNEQFF.

The chain links TRBV3-1 (or the pseudogene TRBV3-2) to TRBJ2-6, with 7 bases identical to TRBD2. Looked up from germline, CDR1 is LGHDT and CDR2 is YNNKEL (reference sequence). J lost 0 bases, V lost 1 base, and 9 bases had no gene match. The CDR3 spans 19 residues. In DNA, the CDR3 is TGTGCCAGCAGCCAAGTTTTTGGGGGACTAAGCTCTGGGGCCAACGTCCTGACTTTC. Its translation is CASSQVFGGLSSGANVLTF.

For the CDR3, the DNA is TGCGCCAGCAGCTCCCTAGCGGGGATGGGAGAGACCCAGTACTTC. Its protein is CASSSLAGMGETQYF. V usage is TRBV5-1 and J usage is TRBJ2-5; 9 nucleotides agree with TRBD2. V lost 3 bases, J lost 4 bases, and 7 bases stayed unmatched. CDR3 size: 15 residues. CDR1 SGHRS and CDR2 YFSETQ come from the germline V gene. Based on the CDR3 plus reference TRBV5-1 and TRBJ2-5, the full variable domain is KAGVTQTPRYLIKTRGQQVTLSCSPISGHRSVSWYQQTPGQGLQFLFEYFSETQRNKGNFPGRFSGRQFSNSRSEMNVSTLELGDSALYLCASSSLAGMGETQYFGPGTRLLVL.

This chain uses TRBV7-2 with TRBJ1-2; TRBD1 matches at 9 bases. V lost 5 bases, J lost 5 bases, and 6 bases stayed unmatched. The germline CDR1 and CDR2 sequences are SGHTA and FQGNSA. The CDR3 length is 14 residues. CDR3 nucleotides: TGTGCCAGCAGCCAGCCAGGGACAGGGTATGGCTACACCTTC. As protein: CASSQPGTGYGYTF.

The V call is TRBV5-8, the J call TRBJ1-1; TRBD1 agrees at 9 bases. CDR3 length: 15 amino acids. V lost 0 bases and J lost 5; bases outside the gene matches: 5. CDR1 is SGHTS, CDR2 YDEGEE, per germline. For the CDR3, the DNA is TGTGCCAGCAGCTTGGTCACAGGGGGCTGGACTGAAGCTTTCTTT. Translated, it gives CASSLVTGGWTEAFF.

CDR3 residues: CASSQYGQKSSYNSPLHF. In nucleotides, the CDR3 is TGTGCCAGCAGTCAATACGGACAAAAGAGCTCCTATAATTCACCCCTCCACTTT. The chain employs TRBV6-6 and TRBJ1-6; D perhaps matches TRBD1 (5 bases). The CDR3 spans 18 residues. In germline, CDR1 is MNHNY, CDR2 SVGAGI (reference sequence). V lost 5 bases and J lost 0, with 17 bases in between.

The rearrangement links TRBV5-1 to TRBJ1-2, with a weak D call TRBD1 (5 bases). The CDR3 runs 13 residues. With 0 bases removed from V and 13 bases from J, the gap between germline ends came to 16 bases. The germline V gene has CDR1 SGHRS and CDR2 YFSETQ. The CDR3 sequence: CASSLAGGPLVTF. The CDR3 nucleotides are TGCGCCAGCAGCTTGGCCGGGGGACCACTAGTCACCTTC. Looking up the rest from reference TRBV5-1 and TRBJ1-2 gives the full variable domain: KAGVTQTPRYLIKTRGQQVTLSCSPISGHRSVSWYQQTPGQGLQFLFEYFSETQRNKGNFPGRFSGRQFSNSRSEMNVSTLELGDSALYLCASSLAGGPLVTFGSGTRLTVV.

The rearrangement links TRBV9 to TRBJ2-1, with 8 bases matching TRBD2. The CDR3 loop spans 15 amino acids. J gave up 8 bases and V 0 bases, and 7 bases lay outside the gene matches. Germline loops: CDR1 SGDLS, CDR2 YYNGEE. The CDR3 sequence is CASSVEAGGLDEQFF. For the CDR3, the DNA is TGTGCCAGCAGCGTAGAGGCGGGGGGATTGGATGAGCAGTTCTTC.

The chain combines TRBV7-3 with TRBJ1-6; D perhaps matches TRBD1 (5 bases). Germline values: CDR1 SGHTA, CDR2 FQGTGA. V was cut by 5 bases and J by 12 bases, with 14 bases left in between. The CDR3 is 13 residues long. CDR3 DNA sequence: TGTGCCAGCAGCCCTGATGGGGGGAAACCCCTCCACTTT. This codes for CASSPDGGKPLHF.

The V gene is TRBV7-9, the J gene TRBJ2-7, with D possibly being TRBD1 (6 bases). CDR1 and CDR2 from the germline V gene are SEHNR and FQNEAQ (reference sequence). The CDR3 covers 14 residues. V shed 0 bases and J shed 5 bases, with 11 bases lying between them. CDR3 DNA sequence: TGTGCCAGCAGCTTAGCGGGTAACAGGGACGAGCAGTACTTC. This sequence encodes CASSLAGNRDEQYF.

The chain carries TRBV25-1 and TRBJ1-3; the D gene is possibly TRBD1 (6 bases). This CDR3 comprises 15 residues. The V gene's germline CDR1 is MGHDK and CDR2 SYGVNS. Trimming removed 6 bases from V and 1 base from J, with 13 bases in between. CDR3: CASREQGISGNTIYF. CDR3 in DNA: TGTGCCAGCAGAGAACAGGGAATATCTGGAAACACCATATATTTT. Together with reference TRBV25-1 and TRBJ1-3, the CDR3 gives the full variable domain: EADIYQTPRYLVIGTGKKITLECSQTMGHDKMYWYQQDPGMELHLIHYSYGVNSTEKGDLSSESTVSRIRTEHFPLTLESARPSHTSQYLCASREQGISGNTIYFGEGSWLTVV.

This sequence joins TRBV11-2 and TRBJ1-2; tentative D call: TRBD1 (6 bases). The CDR3 runs 11 residues. CDR1 is SGHAT and CDR2 is FQNNGV in the germline V gene. Deletions cut 5 bases from V and 8 bases from J, with 9 bases between. In DNA, the CDR3 is TGTGCCAGCAGCCCAGACAGGGGCTACACCTTC. Residues: CASSPDRGYTF.

This rearrangement joins TRBV5-1 to TRBJ2-1; D possibly corresponds to TRBD2 (6 bases). The germline V and J ends were trimmed by 3 bases and 8 bases, with 18 bases remaining between them. This CDR3 spans 15 amino acids. Looked up from germline, CDR1 is SGHRS and CDR2 is YFSETQ. This chain's CDR3 is CASSYSGTARDEQFF. The CDR3, as DNA: TGCGCCAGCAGCTACTCCGGGACTGCCAGGGATGAGCAGTTCTTC.

The CDR3 bases are TGTGCCTGGACCCGGGACAGGGGGGGTGGCTACACCTTC. Translated: CAWTRDRGGGYTF. The chain uses TRBV30 and TRBJ1-2; 11 bases are shared with TRBD1. Unmatched junction bases numbered 5, after V lost 4 bases and J lost 7 bases. This CDR3 is built from 13 residues. Germline CDR1 and CDR2: GTSNPN and SVGIG (reference sequence).

The V gene is TRBV10-2, the J gene TRBJ1-6, with unresolved D. The V gene lost 7 bases and the J gene lost 1 base, with 8 bases spanning the gap. This CDR3 has 14 amino acids. Germline V CDR1 and CDR2: WSHSY, SAAADI. The CDR3 DNA reads as TGCGCCAGCACCGCTAGTTCCTATAATTCACCCCTCCACTTT. Its translation: CASTASSYNSPLHF.

This chain connects TRBV27 to TRBJ1-5; 8 bases fit TRBD1. The V gene end was trimmed by 3 bases and the J gene end by 1 base; junction bases not matched to a gene: 11. Germline lookup yields CDR1 MNHEY and CDR2 SMNVEV (reference sequence). The CDR3 length is 18 residues. In nucleotides, the CDR3 is TGTGCCAGCAGTTTGCGGCCCCACAGGACAGGGAGCAATCAGCCCCAGCATTTT. It yields the protein CASSLRPHRTGSNQPQHF.

The rearrangement links TRBV19 to TRBJ2-7; possible D gene TRBD1, 6 bases. Trimming cost V 4 bases and J 3 bases, with 10 bases left between them. The CDR3 totals 13 residues. Germline V gene lookup returns CDR1 LNHDA and CDR2 SQIVND (reference sequence). CDR3 sequence: CASSRDKYYEQYF. In DNA, the CDR3 is TGTGCCAGTAGTAGGGACAAGTACTACGAGCAGTACTTC.

In its sample, this clone was seen a few times. This chain uses TRBV7-2 with TRBJ1-1; weak D call: TRBD1 (6 bases). The germline V gene has CDR1 SGHTA and CDR2 FQGNSA. V was trimmed by 8 bases and J by 5 bases, leaving 15 bases between them. The CDR3 loop spans 13 amino acids. The CDR3 nucleotides are TGTGCCAGCCGGGGACAAAGGGGGACTGAAGCTTTCTTT. Translated: CASRGQRGTEAFF.

The chain joins TRBV13 to TRBJ1-2, with TRBD1 matching over 8 bases. The CDR3 is 14 residues long. Trimming took 5 bases from V and 3 from J; bases not matched to a gene: 5. The germline CDR1 and CDR2 sequences are PRHDT and FYEKMQ (reference sequence). The chain's CDR3 is CASSRDRGDYGYTF. The DNA of the CDR3 is TGTGCCAGCAGCCGAGACAGGGGCGACTATGGCTACACCTTC. Supplemented by reference TRBV13 and TRBJ1-2, the full variable domain reads AAGVIQSPRHLIKEKRETATLKCYPIPRHDTVYWYQQGPGQDPQFLISFYEKMQSDKGSIPDRFSAQQFSDYHSELNMSSLELGDSALYFCASSRDRGDYGYTFGSGTRLTVV.

The chain combines TRBV5-6 with TRBJ2-3, with TRBD2 matching 8 bases. The junction had 10 bases not matched to a gene; V was cut back by 4 bases and J by 0 bases. Germline CDR1 reads SGHDT; CDR2 reads YYEEEE. The CDR3 is made up of 17 amino acids. CDR3 region: CASSRGPPSGSTDTQYF. In nucleotides, the CDR3 is TGTGCCAGCAGCCGTGGGCCCCCTAGCGGGAGCACAGATACGCAGTATTTT.

CDR3 DNA sequence: TGTGCCAGCAGTCCGACCGGGACAGGGGTTGTCTACGAGCAGTACTTC. It yields the protein CASSPTGTGVVYEQYF. The genes are TRBV27 and TRBJ2-7, with TRBD1 matching 10 bases. The CDR3 covers 16 residues. Per germline, CDR1 MNHEY and CDR2 SMNVEV (reference sequence). J lost 3 bases, V lost 5 bases, and 10 bases had no gene match.

The chain carries TRBV19 and TRBJ2-1, with D perhaps matching TRBD1 (6 bases). Germline-derived CDR1 and CDR2 are LNHDA and SQIVND (reference sequence). This CDR3 is built from 14 residues. V lost 6 bases and J lost 6, with 15 bases in between. For the CDR3, the DNA is TGTGCCAGTAGCTTACAGGGTCTCTCCAATGAGCAGTTCTTC. As protein: CASSLQGLSNEQFF. Together with reference TRBV19 and TRBJ2-1, the CDR3 gives the full variable domain: DGGITQSPKYLFRKEGQNVTLSCEQNLNHDAMYWYRQDPGQGLRLIYYSQIVNDFQKGDIAEGYSVSREKKESFPLTVTSAQKNPTAFYLCASSLQGLSNEQFFGPGTRLTVL.

V usage is TRBV19 and J usage is TRBJ1-5, with 10 bases that match TRBD1. The CDR3 length is 17 residues. The V segment lost 2 bases and the J segment 6 bases; nucleotides outside the gene matches: 10. The germline V gene encodes CDR1 LNHDA and CDR2 SQIVND (reference sequence). CDR3 residues: CASSIIVWDRGSQPQHF. In DNA form, the CDR3 reads TGTGCCAGTAGTATAATTGTGTGGGACAGGGGTAGTCAGCCCCAGCATTTT.

The rearrangement uses TRBV21-1 and TRBJ2-1; the table names TRBD2, a call not compared with the DNA. TRBV21-1 is a listed pseudogene. The length of the CDR3 is 17 residues. Here the CDR3 DNA reads TGTGCCAGCAGAACCTCTAGAGGGAGGGGGTCTTACAATGAGCAGTTCTTC. Protein product: CASRTSRGRGSYNEQFF.